This T cell receptor beta chain derives from a study of blood T cells in healthy people across ages. Trimming shortened V by 3 bases and J by 9 bases, and 18 bases separated the two germline ends. Per the germline V gene, CDR1 is SGHTA and CDR2 is FQGNSA. The CDR3 runs to 14 residues. Details on this clonotype: What it binds is unknown.

Total RNA was extracted at no less than 6 micrograms per sample. It was with a sample-barcoded 5' primer and a J-beta primer mix that a second PCR of roughly 6 to 12 cycles was run. Every cDNA was tagged by a template-switch adaptor with 12 random nucleotides. TCRdb reanalysed the 5' RACE reads using MiXCR and keeps one entry per CDR3 protein. The sample yields 550,000 to 700,000 distinct CDR3 sequences, approximately 25% seen once. Findings and caveats of the study: The study found TCR beta diversity correlated strongly with naive T cell percentage. Older age went with lower TCR beta diversity per million T cells, in a roughly linear way.

The V and J genes are TRBV7-2 and TRBJ2-7; either TRBD1 or TRBD2 may supply D (5 bases each). This sequence originates from a woman between 70 and 85 years old in good health. The sample was blood. The CDR3 reads CASSFRDLLQGQYF. For the CDR3, the DNA is TGTGCCAGCAGCTTCCGGGACCTTCTGCAGGGGCAGTACTTC.